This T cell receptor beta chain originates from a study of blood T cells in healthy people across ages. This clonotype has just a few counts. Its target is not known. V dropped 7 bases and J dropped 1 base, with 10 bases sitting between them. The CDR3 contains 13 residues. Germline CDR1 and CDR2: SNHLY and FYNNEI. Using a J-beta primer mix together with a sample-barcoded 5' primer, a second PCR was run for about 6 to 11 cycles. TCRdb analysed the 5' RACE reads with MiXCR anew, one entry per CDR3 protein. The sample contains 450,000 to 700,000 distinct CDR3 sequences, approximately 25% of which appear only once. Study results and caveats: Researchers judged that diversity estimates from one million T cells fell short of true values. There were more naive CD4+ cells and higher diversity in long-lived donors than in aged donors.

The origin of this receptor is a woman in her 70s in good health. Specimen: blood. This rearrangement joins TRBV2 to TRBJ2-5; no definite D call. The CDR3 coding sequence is TGTGCCAGCAAGGGCGGCAGCCAAGAGACCCAGTACTTC. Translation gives CASKGGSQETQYF.